The 2 T cell receptor beta chains presented below share a single source sample, sequenced in a study of tumor-infiltrating lymphocytes in primary liver carcinoma (dated by TCRdb to about 2017). Without any cell sorting, total RNA and DNA were co-extracted from 20-30 mg of bulk tissue using the AllPrep DNA/RNA mini kit. Sequencer: Illumina HiSeq 2500. Starting from about 550 ng total RNA, TCRbeta-specific cDNA was produced by reverse transcription with a constant-region primer and ProtoScript II reverse transcriptase. Construction of the TCRbeta libraries relied on three nested rounds of multiplex PCR, following a slightly modified ARM-PCR procedure. Each of the first two PCR rounds ran for about 11 cycles using multiplex TRBV1-TRBV30 forward primers together with a Cbeta reverse primer. The raw public data were reprocessed by TCRdb itself: fastp quality trimming at Q25, MiXCR clonotype calling, in-frame beta chains only. CDR3 protein sequences are deduplicated, and each keeps its most common genes and DNA. This sample holds 75,000 to 90,000 distinct CDR3 sequences; around 70% were observed only once. Approximately 19% of the sample is held by the ten biggest clonotypes.

The sequenced sample was liver tumor tissue from sampling region 1. In light of the paper, this sample's cell subset or site label describes: tumor region T1, superior pole. Receptor source: a man in his forties with primary liver carcinoma and hepatitis B virus infection.

Remarks on this clonotype: One end of the junction varies from germline; a read error may be responsible. V is TRBV6-6 and J is TRBJ1-2, with D perhaps matching TRBD1 (6 bases). The CDR3 spans 15 residues. The germline V gene encodes CDR1 MNHNY and CDR2 SVGAGI (reference sequence). CDR3 in DNA: TGTGCCAGCAGCCGATCAGGGGCCTTTAACTATGGTTACGCCTTC. Its translation is CASSRSGAFNYGYAF.

Of note for this clonotype: It may be a read error: a sequence one base away is much more abundant. V and J are TRBV30 and TRBJ1-5, with no clear D. This CDR3 contains 14 residues. The V and J ends lost 0 bases and 5 bases respectively, with 11 bases between them. Germline V CDR1 and CDR2: GTSNPN, SVGIG (reference sequence). CDR3: CAWSVGGKYQPQHF. The CDR3 bases are TGTGCCTGGAGTGTAGGAGGAAAGTATCAGCCCCAGCATTTT. Supplemented by reference TRBV30 and TRBJ1-5, the full variable domain reads SQTIHQWPATLVQPVGSPLSLECTVEGTSNPNLYWYRQAAGRGLQLLFYSVGIGQISSEVPQNLSASRPQDRQFILSSKKLLLSDSGFYLCAWSVGGKYQPQHFGDGTRLSIL.